This section outlines one T cell receptor (beta chain) sequence together with its context. The antigen remains unidentified. This specimen comes from a study of a mutant IDH1 vaccine in newly diagnosed glioma. Study background: The sex distribution of treated patients was around 60% male and around 40% female, with a mean age of around 40 years.

Sample time point: week 5, during vaccination. The content of each vaccine dose was 300 ug of mutant IDH1 20-mer peptide, and topical imiquimod accompanied it. Libraries were prepared by immunoSEQ multiplex PCR; TCRdb keeps only in-frame clonotypes and omits some of them. The data hold about 54,000 clones, with roughly four fifths observed a single time. This CDR3 has 17 amino acids. Per the germline V gene, CDR1 is KGHSH and CDR2 is LQKENI. With 3 bases removed from V and 1 base from J, the gap between germline ends came to 18 bases. The receptor was isolated from a man under 40 with glioma. The chain is built from TRBV18 and TRBJ2-5, with D perhaps TRBD1 or TRBD2 (5 bases each). Sequenced here: PBMCs, sampled from a glioma patient whose treatment included an IDH1 peptide vaccine. CDR3 loop: CASSPWVGATSQETQYF. In DNA form, the CDR3 reads TGTGCCAGCTCACCGTGGGTCGGGGCGACGTCCCAAGAGACCCAGTACTTC.